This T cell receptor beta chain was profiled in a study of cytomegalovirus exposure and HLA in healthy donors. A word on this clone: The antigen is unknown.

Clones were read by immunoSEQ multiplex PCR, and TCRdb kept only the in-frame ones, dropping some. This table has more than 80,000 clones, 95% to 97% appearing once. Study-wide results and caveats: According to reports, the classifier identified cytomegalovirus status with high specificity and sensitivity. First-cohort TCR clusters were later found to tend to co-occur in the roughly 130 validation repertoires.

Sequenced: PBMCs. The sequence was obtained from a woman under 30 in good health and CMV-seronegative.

CDR3 sequence reads: CASSSRQGSYNEQFF. In DNA, the CDR3 is TGTGCCAGCAGCTCCCGACAGGGAAGCTACAATGAGCAGTTCTTC. This chain links TRBV11-2 with TRBJ2-1; TRBD1 aligns across 7 bases. Germline V gives CDR1 SGHAT, CDR2 FQNNGV. This CDR3 comprises 15 residues. Losses at the gene ends were 4 bases for V and 3 bases for J; bases not matched to a gene: 6.